These 4 T cell receptor beta chains came from one sample sequenced in a study of siplizumab effects on memory and regulatory T cells (dated by TCRdb to between 2017 and 2020). Library creation used the immunoSEQ multiplex PCR assay. TCRdb obtained this table from immuneACCESS and retained in-frame rearrangements with V and J assigned. These tables miss some clones; where compared with another copy, unresolved V genes account for less than half of the shortfall, and the remainder is unexplained. The sample table shows some 97,000 clones, and 94% are seen once. In total, the top ten clones hold roughly 0.61% of the sample. The sequenced material came from Tregs sorted from blood. These receptors originate from a human donor in good health.

This clone appeared once. The chain has TRBV15 and TRBJ2-4, with D hard to call. This CDR3 spans 12 amino acids. V shed 1 base and J shed 9 bases, with 7 bases lying between them. Looked up from germline, CDR1 is LNHNV and CDR2 is YYDKDF (reference sequence). The CDR3: CATSRGMGIQYF. In DNA form, the CDR3 reads TGTGCCACCAGCAGAGGGATGGGCATTCAGTACTTC.

The CDR3 region is CASGRTDGNTIYF. In DNA form, the CDR3 reads TGTGCCAGCGGAAGGACTGATGGAAACACCATATATTTT. The rearrangement uses TRBV28 and TRBJ1-3; no definite D call. This CDR3 has 13 residues. V shed 8 bases and J shed 3 bases, with 11 bases lying between them. From germline, CDR1 is MDHEN and CDR2 SYDVKM.

The chain is built from TRBV28 and TRBJ1-2; a possible D gene is TRBD1 (6 bases). This CDR3 comprises 11 residues. Germline CDR1 and CDR2: MDHEN and SYDVKM. V dropped 5 bases and J dropped 8 bases, with 9 bases sitting between them. CDR3 in amino acids: CASSLGGGYTF. The CDR3 coding sequence is TGTGCCAGCAGTCTGGGGGGCGGCTACACCTTC.

The gene calls are TRBV6-6 and TRBJ1-2; 7 bases agree with TRBD1. The germline gives CDR1 MNHNY, CDR2 SVGAGI (reference sequence). This CDR3 has 15 residues. Trimming at V came to 6 bases and at J to 4 bases, leaving 11 bases not matched to a gene. The chain's CDR3 is CASSLRGTEIYGYTF. The CDR3 bases are TGTGCCAGCAGCTTACGCGGGACAGAAATCTATGGCTACACCTTC.